Below are 23 T cell receptor beta chains sequenced from a single sample in a study of vaccination and CD4 T cells after COVID-19. These receptors have no known antigen. With the Oncomine TCR Beta short-read assay, DNA from cultured CD4+ T cells was sequenced. TCRdb ran MiXCR on the PCR reads and lists one entry per CDR3 protein. The repertoire includes 12,000 or so distinct CDR3 sequences, around 30% of them detected once, and 20% to 30% sits in the top ten. The treatment was: roughly 10-day PBMC culture with coronavirus spike peptide pools or control peptides (ViraFEST assay). Sequenced sample: cultured CD4+ T cells from blood. Receptors originate from a human donor with COVID-19.

The genes are TRBV18 and TRBJ1-5; D gene uncertain. V lost 5 bases to trimming and J lost 0 bases, with 8 bases between them. The CDR3 covers 14 residues. Germline-derived CDR1 and CDR2 are KGHSH and LQKENI. For the CDR3, the DNA is TGTGCCAGCTCATCAGATCTTAGCAATCAGCCCCAGCATTTT. Translated: CASSSDLSNQPQHF.

In its sample, this clonotype was seen a few times. This rearrangement joins TRBV5-4 to TRBJ1-2, with D tentatively TRBD1 (5 bases). Trimming took 4 bases from V and 2 from J, leaving 15 bases between them. Germline values: CDR1 SGHNT, CDR2 YYREEE (reference sequence). CDR3 length: 15 residues. CDR3 amino acids: CASSPQGGANYGYTF. The CDR3 nucleotides are TGTGCCAGCAGCCCTCAGGGCGGGGCAAACTATGGCTACACCTTC. Using reference TRBV5-4 and TRBJ1-2 for the parts outside the CDR3, the full variable domain is ETGVTQSPTHLIKTRGQQVTLRCSSQSGHNTVSWYQQALGQGPQFIFQYYREEENGRGNFPPRFSGLQFPNYSSELNVNALELDDSALYLCASSPQGGANYGYTFGSGTRLTVV.

Only a few counts were recorded for this clonotype. This chain uses TRBV7-8 with TRBJ1-1, with D possibly being TRBD1 (5 bases). CDR1 and CDR2 (germline): SGHVS, FQNEAQ. The length of the CDR3 is 14 residues. V lost 1 base, J lost 6 bases, and 12 bases lay in between. Here the CDR3 reads CASSLDRSRAEAFF. The CDR3 nucleotides are TGTGCCAGCAGCTTAGACAGGTCAAGAGCTGAAGCTTTCTTT.

The chain links TRBV18 to TRBJ2-1, with TRBD2 matching 7 bases. Looked up from germline, CDR1 is KGHSH and CDR2 is LQKENI. The length of the CDR3 is 12 residues. V dropped 2 bases and J dropped 13; count of bases not matched to a gene: 5. CDR3 amino acids: CASSPERGNQFF. Written as DNA, the CDR3 is TGTGCCAGCTCACCAGAGCGGGGTAATCAGTTCTTC.

For the CDR3, the DNA is TGCAGTGCTATCGAACTCGGGACAGGGGGCAGCGATACGCAGTATTTT. Its protein is CSAIELGTGGSDTQYF. This rearrangement joins TRBV20-1 to TRBJ2-3; 12 positions match TRBD1. CDR3 length: 16 amino acids. CDR1 is DFQATT, CDR2 SNEGSKA, per germline (reference sequence). With 4 bases clipped from V and 6 bases from J, the junction kept 11 bases outside the gene matches.

This clonotype has a single count. V usage is TRBV19 and J usage is TRBJ1-6; D is perhaps TRBD1 (6 bases). Per germline, CDR1 LNHDA and CDR2 SQIVND (reference sequence). V was cut by 0 bases and J by 7 bases, with 10 bases left in between. The CDR3 has 15 amino acids. CDR3 loop: CASSIEAGENSPLHF. In DNA, the CDR3 is TGTGCCAGTAGTATAGAGGCAGGGGAGAATTCACCCCTCCACTTT.

This clonotype was observed a handful of times. The CDR3 region has the DNA TGTGCCAGCAGCCATAAGGGGAAGTCCTATAATTCACCCCTCCACTTT. Protein product: CASSHKGKSYNSPLHF. The V and J genes are TRBV14 and TRBJ1-6; a weak D match, TRBD1 (5 bases). Trimming stripped 3 bases from V and 1 base from J, with 10 bases between. The CDR3 loop spans 16 amino acids. In germline, CDR1 is SGHDN, CDR2 FVKESK.

The chain couples TRBV7-9 to TRBJ2-1; D possibly matches TRBD1 or TRBD2 (5 bases each). The V and J ends lost 3 bases and 5 bases respectively, with 8 bases between them. Germline values: CDR1 SEHNR, CDR2 FQNEAQ (reference sequence). The CDR3 runs to 13 residues. The CDR3, as DNA: TGTGCCAGCAGCTTGGGGGTCGACAATGAGCAGTTCTTC. This sequence encodes CASSLGVDNEQFF.

This chain connects TRBV19 to TRBJ1-3; maybe TRBD1 (5 bases). This CDR3 region has 17 residues. Germline V CDR1 and CDR2: LNHDA, SQIVND (reference sequence). V was trimmed by 3 bases and J by 0 bases, leaving 15 bases between them. Here the CDR3 reads CASSIQGLPYSGNTIYF. As DNA, the CDR3 is TGTGCCAGTAGTATCCAGGGACTGCCGTACTCTGGAAACACCATATATTTT.

The rearrangement uses TRBV19 and TRBJ1-3, with 9 bases aligning to TRBD1. CDR1 is LNHDA and CDR2 is SQIVND in the germline V gene (reference sequence). V gave up 3 bases and J gave up 1 base; unmatched junction bases: 4. This CDR3 has 16 amino acids. The DNA of the CDR3 is TGTGCCAGTAGTATTGGGACAGGGTCTTCTGGAAACACCATATATTTT. Its protein product is CASSIGTGSSGNTIYF.

This CDR3 reads CASSLVPGSTDTQYF. The DNA of the CDR3 is TGCGCCAGCAGCTTGGTTCCGGGCAGCACAGATACGCAGTATTTT. This chain connects TRBV5-1 to TRBJ2-3; no clear D gene. The CDR3 length is 15 residues. Germline V CDR1 and CDR2: SGHRS, YFSETQ. Trimming pared 0 bases from V and 0 bases from J, leaving 8 bases between.

The V and J genes are TRBV20-1 and TRBJ2-7, with TRBD1 identical over 8 bases. The CDR3 runs 14 residues. The germline V gene has CDR1 DFQATT and CDR2 SNEGSKA (reference sequence). The V gene end was trimmed by 4 bases and the J gene end by 5 bases; junction bases not matched to a gene: 10. This CDR3 reads CSAIGTGTRDEQYF. For the CDR3, the DNA is TGCAGTGCTATAGGGACAGGTACTCGGGACGAGCAGTACTTC.

The sample holds a few counts of this clonotype. V and J are TRBV11-2 and TRBJ2-7; tentatively, D is TRBD1 (5 bases). Germline V gene data show CDR1 as SGHAT and CDR2 as FQNNGV. Trimming left V 6 bases short and J 2 bases short, with 14 bases between. This CDR3 has 14 residues. CDR3: CASSRGGQPYEQYF. In nucleotides, the CDR3 is TGTGCCAGCAGTAGGGGTGGGCAGCCCTACGAGCAGTACTTC.

This clonotype was seen more than once but under ten times. V usage is TRBV2 and J usage is TRBJ1-2; the D is unclear. CDR3 length equals 12 residues. V lost 7 bases and J 2 bases, leaving 8 bases between the germline ends. The V gene's germline CDR1 is SNHLY and CDR2 FYNNEI. The CDR3 bases are TGTGCCAGCACGACTGAAAACTATGGCTACACCTTC. Its translation: CASTTENYGYTF.

There are a few counts of this clonotype. The V gene is TRBV5-8, the J gene TRBJ1-5; 7 nucleotides agree with TRBD1. V dropped 7 bases and J dropped 9; count of bases not matched to a gene: 13. This CDR3 region has 14 residues. From germline, CDR1 is SGHTS and CDR2 YDEGEE. In DNA form, the CDR3 reads TGTGCCAGCCGACCCTGGGACAGCTTAGGGCCCCAGCATTTT. Translating gives CASRPWDSLGPQHF. The variable domain in full, with the rest retrieved from reference TRBV5-8 and TRBJ1-5, is EAGVTQSPTHLIKTRGQQATLRCSPISGHTSVYWYQQALGLGLQFLLWYDEGEERNRGNFPPRFSGRQFPNYSSELNVNALELEDSALYLCASRPWDSLGPQHFGDGTRLSIL.

The CDR3 is CSVEDQKGFGELFF. CDR3 nucleotide sequence: TGCAGCGTTGAAGATCAAAAGGGGTTCGGGGAGCTGTTTTTT. This sequence joins TRBV29-1 and TRBJ2-2; tentative D call: TRBD1 (5 bases). Trimming took 0 bases from V and 7 from J, leaving 12 bases between them. Germline-derived CDR1 and CDR2 are SQVTM and ANQGSEA. There are 14 residues in the CDR3.

V usage is TRBV2 and J usage is TRBJ2-7; 8 bases map to TRBD1. The CDR3 totals 14 residues. In germline, CDR1 is SNHLY, CDR2 FYNNEI. Trimming took 8 bases from V and 7 from J; bases not matched to a gene: 13. CDR3 region: CASLSRTGQGEQYF. The CDR3 bases are TGTGCCAGCCTTTCACGGACAGGGCAGGGTGAGCAGTACTTC.

The chain has TRBV9 and TRBJ2-2; 9 bases map to TRBD1. Trimming removed 0 bases from V and 1 base from J; junction bases left unmatched: 1. Germline CDR1 SGDLS, CDR2 YYNGEE. The CDR3 totals 16 residues. The CDR3 region is CASSVVGQGNTGELFF. The CDR3 DNA is TGTGCCAGCAGCGTAGTGGGACAGGGGAACACCGGGGAGCTGTTTTTT.

This rearrangement joins TRBV20-1 to TRBJ1-5; D is unresolved. Germline CDR1 DFQATT, CDR2 SNEGSKA (reference sequence). Trimming stripped 1 base from V and 3 bases from J, with 7 bases between. The CDR3 consists of 13 residues. The DNA for the CDR3 is TGCAGTGCTAGAGGGGGTCTCAATCAGCCCCAGCATTTT. Its protein is CSARGGLNQPQHF.

The chain employs TRBV24-1 and TRBJ2-5; the D gene is possibly TRBD2 (6 bases). V lost 9 bases and J 4 bases, leaving 17 bases between the germline ends. The germline gives CDR1 KGHDR, CDR2 SFDVKD. The CDR3 runs to 14 residues. The CDR3 region is CATQAYSGVETQYF. CDR3 sequence (DNA): TGTGCCACCCAGGCCTATTCGGGGGTAGAGACCCAGTACTTC.

This clonotype has a handful of counts. This chain connects TRBV11-2 to TRBJ1-1; possible D gene TRBD1, 5 bases. The V gene lost 3 bases and the J gene lost 8 bases, with 22 bases spanning the gap. The CDR3 consists of 16 residues. Germline assignment: CDR1 SGHAT and CDR2 FQNNGV. CDR3 loop: CASSFPPLGVPTEAFF. The CDR3 DNA reads TGTGCCAGCAGCTTCCCACCCCTAGGGGTTCCGACCGAAGCTTTCTTT. Variable domain in full (rest from reference TRBV11-2 and TRBJ1-1): EAGVAQSPRYKIIEKRQSVAFWCNPISGHATLYWYQQILGQGPKLLIQFQNNGVVDDSQLPKDRFSAERLKGVDSTLKIQPAKLEDSAVYLCASSFPPLGVPTEAFFGQGTRLTVV.

This chain connects TRBV6-1 to TRBJ2-7; tentatively, D is TRBD1 (6 bases). V lost 8 bases and J 0 bases, leaving 8 bases between the germline ends. The CDR3 sequence is 12 residues long. Germline loops: CDR1 MNHNS, CDR2 SASEGT. This CDR3 reads CASGGHSYEQYF. CDR3 DNA: TGTGCCAGCGGGGGACACTCCTACGAGCAGTACTTC.

The genes are TRBV6-2 or TRBV6-3 and TRBJ1-4; no reliable D call. The ends were cut back, 6 bases at V and 8 bases at J, with 13 bases in the middle. The CDR3 spans 13 residues. CDR1 and CDR2 from the germline V gene are MNHEY and SVGEGT. CDR3: CASRLVTREKLFF. For the CDR3, the DNA is TGTGCCAGCAGGCTTGTGACAAGGGAAAAACTGTTTTTT.